Listed below are T cell receptor beta chains from one sample, sequenced in a study of Graves' ophthalmopathy and Graves' hyperthyroidism. Using its own MiXCR run on the multiplex PCR reads, TCRdb lists one record per CDR3 protein. Found here are some 400,000 distinct CDR3 sequences, around 18% of them singletons; the top ten hold around 1.6%. Sequencing was carried out using peripheral blood. The origin of the receptors is a woman aged 18-29 years with Graves' ophthalmopathy. The CDR3 runs from the conserved cysteine through the conserved F or W. D genes are given only for firm matches. A row's size may be missing; if present it is once, few, many or a size class.

D: TRBD1; V: TRBV29-1; J: TRBJ2-5; size: once; CDR3: CSVEGSSGTGFF; DNA: TGCAGCGTTGAGGGGTCGTCGGGGACAGGGTTCTTC
D: -; V: TRBV6-5; J: TRBJ2-5; size: few; CDR3: CASSWAGLIRETQYF; DNA: TGTGCCAGCAGTTGGGCAGGGCTGATTCGGGAGACCCAGTACTTC
D: TRBD2; V: TRBV12-3/TRBV12-4; J: TRBJ2-2; size: -; CDR3: CASSYGPAGRDTGELFF; DNA: TGTGCCAGCAGTTACGGACCAGCGGGAAGGGACACCGGGGAGCTGTTTTTT
D: TRBD2; V: TRBV2; J: TRBJ2-5; size: -; CDR3: CASHEFGRARGETQYF; DNA: TGTGCCAGCCATGAGTTCGGGAGGGCCCGGGGCGAGACCCAGTACTTC
D: -; V: TRBV30; J: TRBJ1-6; size: once; CDR3: CAWSVIVDSPLHF; DNA: TGTGCCTGGAGTGTAATCGTGGATTCACCCCTCCACTTT
D: TRBD1; V: TRBV18; J: TRBJ2-7; size: many; CDR3: CASSPPGTGPYEQYF; DNA: TGTGCCAGCTCACCACCGGGGACAGGTCCCTACGAGCAGTACTTC
D: -; V: TRBV4-1; J: TRBJ1-2; size: many; CDR3: CASSQGGRPRNYGYTF; DNA: TGCGCCAGCAGCCAAGGTGGCCGACCACGAAACTATGGCTACACCTTC
D: -; V: TRBV20-1; J: TRBJ2-7; size: few; CDR3: CSARVGVKASYEQYF; DNA: TGCAGTGCTAGAGTGGGGGTCAAGGCCTCCTACGAGCAGTACTTC
D: -; V: TRBV2; J: TRBJ1-1; size: many; CDR3: CASSPAGRNTEAFF; DNA: TGTGCCAGCAGTCCGGCGGGCAGGAACACTGAAGCTTTCTTT
D: -; V: TRBV19; J: TRBJ1-3; size: few; CDR3: CASSISDLLEGNTIYF; DNA: TGTGCCAGTAGTATCTCTGACCTCCTGGAGGGAAACACCATATATTTT
D: -; V: TRBV9; J: TRBJ1-6; size: many; CDR3: CASSVDVGTTRALHF; DNA: TGTGCCAGCAGCGTAGACGTAGGGACGACAAGGGCCCTCCACTTT